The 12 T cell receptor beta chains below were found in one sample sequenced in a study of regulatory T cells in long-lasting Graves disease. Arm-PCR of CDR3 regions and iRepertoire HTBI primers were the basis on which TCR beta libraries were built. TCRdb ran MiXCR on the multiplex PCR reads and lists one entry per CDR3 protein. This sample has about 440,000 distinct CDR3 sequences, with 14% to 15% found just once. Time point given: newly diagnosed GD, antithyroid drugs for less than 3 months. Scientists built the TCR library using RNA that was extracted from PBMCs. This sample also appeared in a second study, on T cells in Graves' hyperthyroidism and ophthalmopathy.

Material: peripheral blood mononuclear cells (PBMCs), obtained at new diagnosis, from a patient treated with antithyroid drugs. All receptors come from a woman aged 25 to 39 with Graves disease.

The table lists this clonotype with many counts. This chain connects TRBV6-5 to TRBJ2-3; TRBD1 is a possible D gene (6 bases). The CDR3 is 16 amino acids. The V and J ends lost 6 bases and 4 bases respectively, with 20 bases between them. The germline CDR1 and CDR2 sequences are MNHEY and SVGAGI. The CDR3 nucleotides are TGTGCCAGCAGCTACCACAGGGAAGGTTGGGCAGATACGCAGTATTTT. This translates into CASSYHREGWADTQYF.

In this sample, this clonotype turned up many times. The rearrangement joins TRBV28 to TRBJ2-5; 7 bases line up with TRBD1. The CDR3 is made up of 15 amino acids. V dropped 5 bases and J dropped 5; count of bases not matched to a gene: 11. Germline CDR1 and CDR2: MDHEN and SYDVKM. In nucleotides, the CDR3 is TGTGCCAGCAGTAGTATCCCGGAAGGGGGCGAGACCCAGTACTTC. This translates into CASSSIPEGGETQYF.

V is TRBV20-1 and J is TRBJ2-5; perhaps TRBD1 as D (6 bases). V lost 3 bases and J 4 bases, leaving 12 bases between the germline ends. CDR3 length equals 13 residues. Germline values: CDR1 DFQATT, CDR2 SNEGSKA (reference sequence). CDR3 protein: CSASRLDRETQYF. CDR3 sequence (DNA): TGCAGTGCTAGTCGCCTGGACAGAGAGACCCAGTACTTC.

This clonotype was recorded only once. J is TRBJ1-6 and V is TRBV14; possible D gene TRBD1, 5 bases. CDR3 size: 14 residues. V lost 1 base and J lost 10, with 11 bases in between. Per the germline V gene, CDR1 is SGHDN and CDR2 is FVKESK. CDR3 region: CASSQVAGNSPLHF. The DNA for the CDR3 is TGTGCCAGCAGCCAAGTGGCAGGGAACTCACCCCTCCACTTT.

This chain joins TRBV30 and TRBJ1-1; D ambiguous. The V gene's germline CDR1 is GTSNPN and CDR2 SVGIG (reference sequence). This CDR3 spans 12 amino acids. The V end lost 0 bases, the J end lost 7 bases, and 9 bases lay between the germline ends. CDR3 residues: CAWSVAQFEAFF. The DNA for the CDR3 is TGTGCCTGGAGTGTAGCTCAGTTTGAAGCTTTCTTT. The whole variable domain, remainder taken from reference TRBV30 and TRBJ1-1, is SQTIHQWPATLVQPVGSPLSLECTVEGTSNPNLYWYRQAAGRGLQLLFYSVGIGQISSEVPQNLSASRPQDRQFILSSKKLLLSDSGFYLCAWSVAQFEAFFGQGTRLTVV.

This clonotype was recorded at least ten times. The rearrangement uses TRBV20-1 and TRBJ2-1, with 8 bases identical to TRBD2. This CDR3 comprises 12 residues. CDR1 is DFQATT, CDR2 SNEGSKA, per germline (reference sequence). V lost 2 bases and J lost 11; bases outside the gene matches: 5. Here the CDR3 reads CSARTSGGKQFF. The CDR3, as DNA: TGCAGTGCTAGAACTAGCGGCGGAAAGCAGTTCTTC.

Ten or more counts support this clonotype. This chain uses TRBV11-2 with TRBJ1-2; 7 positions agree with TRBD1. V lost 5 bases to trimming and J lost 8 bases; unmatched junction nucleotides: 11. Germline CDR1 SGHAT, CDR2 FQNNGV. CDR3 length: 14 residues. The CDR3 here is CASSGDSRFWGYTF. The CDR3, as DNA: TGTGCCAGCAGCGGGGACAGTCGATTTTGGGGCTACACCTTC.

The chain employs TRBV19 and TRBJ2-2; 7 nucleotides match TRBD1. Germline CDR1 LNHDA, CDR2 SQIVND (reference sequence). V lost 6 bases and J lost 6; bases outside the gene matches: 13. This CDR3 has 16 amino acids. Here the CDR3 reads CASSHTTGWVAGELFF. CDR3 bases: TGTGCCAGTAGCCATACGACAGGGTGGGTCGCCGGGGAGCTGTTTTTT.

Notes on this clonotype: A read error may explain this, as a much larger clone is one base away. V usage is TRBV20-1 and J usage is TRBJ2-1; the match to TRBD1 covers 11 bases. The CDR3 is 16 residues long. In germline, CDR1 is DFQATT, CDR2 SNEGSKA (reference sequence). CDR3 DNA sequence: TGCAGTGCTAGACAGCTTTGGGACAGGGGGAACAATGATCAGTTCTTC. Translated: CSARQLWDRGNNDQFF.

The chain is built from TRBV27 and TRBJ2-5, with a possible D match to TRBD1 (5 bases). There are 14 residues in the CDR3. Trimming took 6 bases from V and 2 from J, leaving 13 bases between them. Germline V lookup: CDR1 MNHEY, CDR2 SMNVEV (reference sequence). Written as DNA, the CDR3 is TGTGCCAGCAGGGCCGAAGGGGCACAAGAGACCCAGTACTTC. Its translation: CASRAEGAQETQYF.

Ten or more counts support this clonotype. In DNA form, the CDR3 reads TGTGCCAGTAGTACTCAGCTGGTGAACACTGAAGCTTTCTTT. It codes for CASSTQLVNTEAFF. The J gene is TRBJ1-1, the V gene TRBV19, with unresolved D. V shed 4 bases and J shed 0 bases, with 9 bases lying between them. Per the germline V gene, CDR1 is LNHDA and CDR2 is SQIVND (reference sequence). The CDR3 is 14 residues long.

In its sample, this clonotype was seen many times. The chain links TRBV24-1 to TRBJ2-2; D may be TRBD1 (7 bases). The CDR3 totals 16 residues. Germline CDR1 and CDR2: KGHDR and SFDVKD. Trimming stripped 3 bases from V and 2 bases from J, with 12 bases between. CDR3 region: CATSDAGTVNTGELFF. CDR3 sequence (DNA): TGTGCCACCAGTGATGCGGGGACAGTCAACACCGGGGAGCTGTTTTTT.